Below are 11 T cell receptor beta chains sequenced from a single sample in a study of T-cell reconstitution after alpha-beta-depleted transplantation in children. Unique molecular identifiers were incorporated when the TCRbeta library was constructed. TCRdb itself ran the PCR reads through MiXCR, one entry per CDR3 protein. The sample yields 300,000 or so distinct CDR3 sequences, about a quarter seen once. Sequencing was performed on PBMCs, mostly from graft donor cells, taken 180 days after TCRalphabeta/CD19-depleted stem cell transplant. These receptors all stem from a male patient under 18 who had a stem cell transplant for acute lymphoblastic leukemia, so the T cells may come from the graft donor.

As for this clonotype: The conserved phenylalanine or tryptophan is not found at the CDR3 terminus, so this likely reflects a read error. J is TRBJ2-1 and V is TRBV20-1; D may be TRBD1 (6 bases). V was clipped by 3 bases and J by 9 bases, with 18 bases between them. Per germline, CDR1 DFQATT and CDR2 SNEGSKA (reference sequence). CDR3 size: 14 residues. In DNA form, the CDR3 reads TGCAGTGCTAGTTCGCCGTTCAGGGGCGGTGAGCAGTTCCTC. Translating it yields CSASSPFRGGEQFL.

This clonotype was observed at least ten times. The chain joins TRBV3-1 to TRBJ1-2, with a tentative D call TRBD1 (5 bases). The germline V and J ends were trimmed by 0 bases and 6 bases, with 11 bases remaining between them. Germline V gives CDR1 LGHDT, CDR2 YNNKEL (reference sequence). The CDR3 has 14 amino acids. CDR3 bases: TGTGCCAGCAGCCAAGATTGGGGGGTTCATGGCTACACCTTC. Its translation is CASSQDWGVHGYTF.

The chain combines TRBV7-3 with TRBJ2-7, with D possibly being TRBD1 (5 bases). The germline gives CDR1 SGHTA, CDR2 FQGTGA. V was shortened by 5 bases and J by 2 bases, with 22 bases between the two germline ends. The CDR3 spans 17 residues. CDR3 DNA sequence: TGTGCCAGCAGCCAAACAAACACAGGCTACAGACCCTACGAGCAGTACTTC. Its translation: CASSQTNTGYRPYEQYF.

This clonotype was detected a few times. V is TRBV12-3 or TRBV12-4 and J is TRBJ1-4, with D tentatively TRBD1 (6 bases). The CDR3 contains 15 residues. Deletions cut 3 bases from V and 8 bases from J, with 16 bases between. The CDR3 DNA is TGTGCCAGCAGTTTGATGGGGACACTAAAAGAAAAACTGTTTTTT. Translation: CASSLMGTLKEKLFF.

V usage is TRBV2 and J usage is TRBJ2-5; D may correspond to TRBD1 or TRBD2 (7 bases each). Germline V gene sequence: CDR1 SNHLY, CDR2 FYNNEI. Trimming took off 7 bases at V and 3 bases at J, with 12 bases between the two ends. The CDR3 spans 13 residues. CDR3 in DNA: TGTGCCAGCAAGACAGGGAGGGAAGAGACCCAGTACTTC. Amino acids: CASKTGREETQYF.

This clonotype was observed a few times. The chain recombines TRBV5-1 with TRBJ2-2; D not certain. With 3 bases removed from V and 6 bases from J, the gap between germline ends came to 15 bases. CDR1 is SGHRS and CDR2 is YFSETQ in the germline V gene. The CDR3 runs to 15 residues. The CDR3 is CASSSTSMVPGELFF. The CDR3 DNA is TGCGCCAGCAGCTCCACGAGTATGGTCCCCGGGGAGCTGTTTTTT.

This clonotype was counted a few times. This chain uses TRBV3-1 with TRBJ2-5; 7 nucleotides agree with TRBD2. This CDR3 is built from 15 residues. The V gene end was trimmed by 6 bases and the J gene end by 3 bases; junction bases not matched to a gene: 10. Germline CDR1 and CDR2: LGHDT and YNNKEL (reference sequence). CDR3 bases: TGTGCCAGCAGAAGCGGGGAGTATAGGAAAGAGACCCAGTACTTC. This translates into CASRSGEYRKETQYF.

This clonotype turned up a few times. This chain joins TRBV12-3 or TRBV12-4 and TRBJ1-1; perhaps TRBD1 as D (6 bases). V shed 4 bases and J shed 0 bases, with 9 bases lying between them. The CDR3 is made up of 14 amino acids. CDR3 region: CASSWTAMNTEAFF. The CDR3 nucleotides are TGTGCCAGCAGTTGGACAGCCATGAACACTGAAGCTTTCTTT.

The rearrangement links TRBV20-1 to TRBJ1-2; 9 bases are shared with TRBD1. V was pared by 5 bases and J by 7 bases, with 14 bases of the junction left unmatched. The CDR3 has 15 residues. Germline lookup yields CDR1 DFQATT and CDR2 SNEGSKA (reference sequence). This CDR3 is CSARSLGTGYSGYTF. CDR3 DNA: TGCAGTGCTCGTTCCCTCGGGACAGGGTACTCTGGCTACACCTTC.

The chain carries TRBV7-2 and TRBJ2-3; D call uncertain. In germline, CDR1 is SGHTA, CDR2 FQGNSA. The CDR3 contains 17 residues. Trimming stripped 1 base from V and 0 bases from J, with 14 bases between. This CDR3 reads CASSLELRATSTDTQYF. The DNA for the CDR3 is TGTGCCAGCAGCTTAGAGCTTAGAGCTACTAGCACAGATACGCAGTATTTT.

This clonotype was recorded a few times. The gene calls are TRBV5-1 and TRBJ2-2; no firm D call. This CDR3 has 14 residues. Trimming pared 0 bases from V and 4 bases from J, leaving 7 bases between. Germline values: CDR1 SGHRS, CDR2 YFSETQ. The CDR3 DNA is TGCGCCAGCAGCTTGGTAGGTCGCACCGGGGAGCTGTTTTTT. Translating it yields CASSLVGRTGELFF.